This entry features one T cell receptor beta chain sequence. It was during active infection that Seattle patients were enrolled and then longitudinally followed. This sample is drawn from a study of blood T cell repertoires in COVID-19. Looked up from germline, CDR1 is SGHKS and CDR2 is YYEKEE (reference sequence). The CDR3 has 15 residues. The V end was cut by 1 base, the J end by 3 bases, with 11 bases between. Here immunoSEQ multiplex PCR was the method, and the copy in TCRdb shows in-frame clones only, minus some. The sample holds more than 350,000 clones, around 90% seen once. This receptor was identified in a woman aged 25 to 39 with COVID-19, enrolled during active disease. Sequenced material: peripheral blood. The chain recombines TRBV5-5 with TRBJ2-1; D is possibly TRBD2 (5 bases). The CDR3 here is CASSLSSTIYNEQFF. The CDR3 DNA reads TGTGCCAGCAGCTTGAGCTCGACTATCTACAATGAGCAGTTCTTC. Full variable domain (missing parts from reference TRBV5-5 and TRBJ2-1): DAGVTQSPTHLIKTRGQQVTLRCSPISGHKSVSWYQQVLGQGPQFIFQYYEKEERGRGNFPDRFSARQFPNYSSELNVNALLLGDSALYLCASSLSSTIYNEQFFGPGTRLTVL.